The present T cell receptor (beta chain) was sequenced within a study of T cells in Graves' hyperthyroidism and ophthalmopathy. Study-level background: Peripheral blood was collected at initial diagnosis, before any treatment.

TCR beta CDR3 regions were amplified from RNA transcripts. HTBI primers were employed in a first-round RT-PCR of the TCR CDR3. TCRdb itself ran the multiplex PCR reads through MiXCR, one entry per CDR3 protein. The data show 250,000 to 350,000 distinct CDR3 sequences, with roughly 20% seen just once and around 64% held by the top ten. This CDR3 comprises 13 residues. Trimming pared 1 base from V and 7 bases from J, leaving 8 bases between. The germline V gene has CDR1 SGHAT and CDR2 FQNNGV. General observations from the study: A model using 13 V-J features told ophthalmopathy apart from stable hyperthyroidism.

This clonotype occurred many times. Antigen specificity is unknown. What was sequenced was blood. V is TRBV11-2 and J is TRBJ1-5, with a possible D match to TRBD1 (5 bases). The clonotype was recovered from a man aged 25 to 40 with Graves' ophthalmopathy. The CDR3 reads CASSLGGAQPQHF. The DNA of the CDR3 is TGTGCCAGCAGCTTAGGCGGGGCCCAGCCCCAGCATTTT.